The 12 T cell receptor beta chains given below trace back to one sample, sequenced in a study of cytomegalovirus exposure and HLA in healthy donors. Method: immunoSEQ multiplex PCR; TCRdb's copy keeps in-frame clones and lacks some. The data contain about 200,000 clones, 80% to 90% of them singletons. The sample taken for sequencing was PBMCs. These receptors were collected from a woman aged 25-40 years in good health and CMV-seropositive.

This clone was picked up many times. The chain joins TRBV28 to TRBJ2-3; the D gene is possibly TRBD1 (5 bases). V was pared by 2 bases and J by 4 bases, with 7 bases between. The CDR3 loop spans 13 amino acids. CDR1 is MDHEN and CDR2 is SYDVKM in the germline V gene. The CDR3 region is CASSLQGPDTQYF. CDR3 nucleotides: TGTGCCAGCAGTTTACAGGGTCCAGATACGCAGTATTTT.

The V and J genes are TRBV15 and TRBJ2-5; 9 bases are shared with TRBD2. CDR1 LNHNV and CDR2 YYDKDF come from the germline V gene (reference sequence). The CDR3 extends over 16 amino acids. Losses at the gene ends were 0 bases for V and 6 bases for J; bases not matched to a gene: 8. Here the CDR3 reads CATSRDFAGGRKTQYF. CDR3 nucleotides: TGTGCCACCAGCAGAGATTTCGCGGGAGGGCGGAAGACCCAGTACTTC.

The V and J genes are TRBV4-1 and TRBJ2-7, with TRBD2 identical over 9 bases. Germline V gene data show CDR1 as MGHRA and CDR2 as YSYEKL. The CDR3 sequence is 16 residues long. V lost 0 bases to trimming and J lost 4 bases; unmatched junction nucleotides: 7. CDR3 bases: TGCGCCAGCAGCCAAGACGGCGGGAGGGCCTTATACGAGCAGTACTTC. Its translation is CASSQDGGRALYEQYF.

The chain uses TRBV6-1 and TRBJ1-5; possible D gene TRBD1, 5 bases. In germline, CDR1 is MNHNS, CDR2 SASEGT. There are 15 residues in the CDR3. V gave up 5 bases and J gave up 5 bases, with 16 bases separating them. CDR3 sequence reads: CASSHGGEFDQPQHF. The DNA for the CDR3 is TGTGCCAGCAGTCATGGGGGGGAATTCGATCAGCCCCAGCATTTT.

This clone was recorded only once. The chain has TRBV7-9 and TRBJ2-7; no clear D. Per germline, CDR1 SEHNR and CDR2 FQNEAQ (reference sequence). With 3 bases removed from V and 0 bases from J, the gap between germline ends came to 3 bases. The CDR3 length is 12 residues. The CDR3 DNA reads TGTGCCAGCAGCTTTAGCTCCTACGAGCAGTACTTC. This gives the protein CASSFSSYEQYF. The full variable domain, in which reference TRBV7-9 and TRBJ2-7 provide the parts outside the CDR3, is DTGVSQNPRHKITKRGQNVTFRCDPISEHNRLYWYRQTLGQGPEFLTYFQNEAQLEKSRLLSDRFSAERPKGSFSTLEIQRTEQGDSAMYLCASSFSSYEQYFGPGTRLTVT.

The V call is TRBV6-1, the J call TRBJ2-3; TRBD2 aligns across 7 bases. Losses at the gene ends were 3 bases for V and 5 bases for J; bases not matched to a gene: 11. The CDR3 covers 16 residues. Germline V lookup: CDR1 MNHNS, CDR2 SASEGT. CDR3 in amino acids: CASSDRREPGKDTQYF. DNA of the CDR3: TGTGCCAGCAGTGATCGGCGGGAGCCTGGGAAAGATACGCAGTATTTT.

The CDR3, as DNA: TGCGCCAGCAGCCAAGGTCCGGAGGGTAGCTCCTACAATGAGCAGTTCTTC. It codes for CASSQGPEGSSYNEQFF. The rearrangement joins TRBV4-1 to TRBJ2-1; maybe TRBD2 (6 bases). V was trimmed by 1 base and J by 0 bases, leaving 13 bases between them. The germline V gene encodes CDR1 MGHRA and CDR2 YSYEKL. The CDR3 is 17 residues long.

The genes are TRBV5-1 and TRBJ1-5, with 10 bases that match TRBD1. Germline V gene sequence: CDR1 SGHRS, CDR2 YFSETQ. This CDR3 comprises 15 residues. The J segment lost 7 bases and the V segment lost 0 bases, leaving 4 bases of the junction unmatched. CDR3 DNA sequence: TGCGCCAGCAGCTTGGTACCGGGACAGGGGCAGCCCCAGCATTTT. Its translation: CASSLVPGQGQPQHF.

The V call is TRBV19, the J call TRBJ2-2; 10 bases align to TRBD1. The CDR3 has 16 amino acids. Per germline, CDR1 LNHDA and CDR2 SQIVND (reference sequence). With 6 bases clipped from V and 9 bases from J, the junction kept 13 bases outside the gene matches. CDR3 protein: CASSAPGQGKGWELFF. In nucleotides, the CDR3 is TGTGCCAGTAGCGCTCCGGGACAGGGGAAAGGCTGGGAGCTGTTTTTT.

CDR3 nucleotide sequence: TGTGCCAGCAGTTTACAGCGAGCGGGAGGTTTCTACGAGCAGTACTTC. Encoded protein: CASSLQRAGGFYEQYF. V is TRBV27 and J is TRBJ2-7; 9 bases are shared with TRBD2. CDR1 and CDR2 (germline): MNHEY, SMNVEV (reference sequence). The CDR3 consists of 16 residues. V was pared by 2 bases and J by 3 bases, with 8 bases of the junction left unmatched.

This clone was observed once. V usage is TRBV6-4 and J usage is TRBJ2-1, with TRBD2 matching over 10 bases. The CDR3 has 13 residues. The V gene's germline CDR1 is MRHNA and CDR2 SNTAGT. V gave up 4 bases and J gave up 7 bases; unmatched junction bases: 1. CDR3 protein: CASSALAGNEQFF. The CDR3 DNA is TGTGCCAGCAGTGCACTAGCGGGGAATGAGCAGTTCTTC.

The sample holds a few counts of this clone. The chain employs TRBV6-4 and TRBJ2-1; 9 bases map to TRBD2. Trimming at V came to 4 bases and at J to 6 bases, leaving 4 bases not matched to a gene. Germline values: CDR1 MRHNA, CDR2 SNTAGT. The CDR3 is 14 amino acids. The DNA for the CDR3 is TGTGCCAGCAGTGGCCTAGCGGGGTCCAATGAGCAGTTCTTC. Its protein is CASSGLAGSNEQFF.